The clone carrying this T cell receptor (beta chain) was detected once. Under the authors' procedure: Using reference gene primer amplification, nucleated cell counts were estimated. Produced via immunoSEQ multiplex PCR; TCRdb's table is partial and in-frame only. V and J calls plus clone size are reproduced from that table; the DNA served to infer D and trimming. The sample records approximately 72,000 clones, around 85% being singletons. V was pared by 6 bases and J by 7 bases, with 19 bases between. The CDR3 covers 15 residues. This specimen comes from a study of blood T cell repertoires in COVID-19. Study background: Sample material is recorded as cDNA or gDNA derived from T cells, B-cell-depleted T cells, or PBMCs.

The rearrangement joins TRBV23-1 to TRBJ2-4, with D perhaps matching TRBD2 (7 bases). TRBV23-1 is given ORF status, its function remaining uncertain. The receptor comes from a woman aged 80 or over with active or convalescent COVID-19. Sequenced: peripheral blood. CDR3 nucleotide sequence: TGCGCCAGCAGCCCCCAGGGGTGGGGGGGCAACATTCAGTACTTC. Protein sequence: CASSPQGWGGNIQYF.